What follows are 19 T cell receptor beta chains derived from one specimen sequenced in a study of PD-L1 blockade in urothelial cancer. Only in-frame clones appear in the TCRdb table, and some are missing; sequencing was by immunoSEQ multiplex PCR. The sample carries fewer than 45,000 clones, about four fifths recorded once. Sequencing was performed on PBMCs, taken around atezolizumab (anti-PD-L1) treatment. These receptors came from a man between 65 and 80 years old with urothelial cancer.

The chain couples TRBV4-1 to TRBJ2-5; the D gene is possibly TRBD2 (6 bases). Trimming took 1 base from V and 5 from J, leaving 14 bases between them. CDR1 and CDR2 from the germline V gene are MGHRA and YSYEKL. The CDR3 has 15 residues. CDR3 in amino acids: CASSQGAGGSETQYF. The CDR3 DNA follows: TGCGCCAGCAGCCAAGGGGCCGGAGGGTCGGAGACCCAGTACTTC.

The chain uses TRBV7-9 and TRBJ2-2, with a possible D match to TRBD2 (6 bases). Looked up from germline, CDR1 is SEHNR and CDR2 is FQNEAQ (reference sequence). This CDR3 spans 14 amino acids. Deletions cut 6 bases from V and 6 bases from J, with 14 bases between. In DNA, the CDR3 is TGTGCCAGCAGTCCCCTCGGGGGTGCCGGGGAGCTGTTTTTT. Amino acids: CASSPLGGAGELFF.

The V and J genes are TRBV7-2 and TRBJ2-7, with 7 bases lining up with TRBD2. Looked up from germline, CDR1 is SGHTA and CDR2 is FQGNSA. With V trimmed by 0 bases and J by 3 bases, 8 bases remained unmatched. The CDR3 is 16 amino acids. The CDR3 DNA reads TGTGCCAGCAGCTTAGCGTCCGGGCTAGCGGTCTACGAGCAGTACTTC. This translates into CASSLASGLAVYEQYF.

This clone was observed a few times. The V gene is TRBV4-1, the J gene TRBJ1-1; TRBD1 matches at 7 bases. The V gene end was trimmed by 1 base and the J gene end by 5 bases; junction bases not matched to a gene: 7. CDR1 and CDR2 (germline): MGHRA, YSYEKL. This CDR3 region has 15 residues. CDR3 region: CASSQVGAGGTEAFF. CDR3 DNA sequence: TGCGCCAGCAGCCAAGTTGGGGCAGGGGGAACTGAAGCTTTCTTT.

The chain uses TRBV5-5 and TRBJ2-2, with D perhaps matching TRBD1 (6 bases). The CDR3 length is 15 residues. CDR1 and CDR2 (germline): SGHKS, YYEKEE (reference sequence). The V end was cut by 5 bases, the J end by 1 base, with 12 bases between. The CDR3 protein is CASRSDRRNTGELFF. As DNA, the CDR3 is TGTGCCAGCAGATCCGACAGGAGGAACACCGGGGAGCTGTTTTTT.

This clone came up a few times. At one of its ends the junction is not consistent with the germline gene, which may arise from a read error. The chain is built from TRBV30 and TRBJ2-5; D possibly corresponds to TRBD2 (6 bases). CDR1 is GTSNPN and CDR2 is SVGIG in the germline V gene (reference sequence). The CDR3 has 11 residues. The CDR3 spells CSWGVAETQYF. In DNA, the CDR3 is TGCTCATGGGGGGTCGCGGAGACCCAGTACTTC.

The chain combines TRBV4-3 with TRBJ2-6; 8 positions agree with TRBD2. The CDR3 sequence is 19 residues long. V lost 0 bases, J lost 0 bases, and 7 bases stayed unmatched. The germline V gene encodes CDR1 LGHNA and CDR2 YSLEER. The CDR3 here is CASSQDEFREGSGANVLTF. The CDR3 DNA is TGCGCCAGCAGCCAAGATGAGTTCCGGGAGGGCTCTGGGGCCAACGTCCTGACTTTC.

This clone was picked up one time. This chain joins TRBV27 and TRBJ1-2, with a tentative D call TRBD1 (5 bases). CDR1 and CDR2 from the germline V gene are MNHEY and SMNVEV (reference sequence). Trimming cost V 6 bases and J 5 bases, with 13 bases left between them. This CDR3 region has 13 residues. The CDR3 region has the DNA TGTGCCAGCAGCGGCACGGGGGTTTATGGCTACACCTTC. This encodes CASSGTGVYGYTF.

The CDR3 here is CASRGRVEETQYF. The CDR3 nucleotides are TGTGCCAGCAGAGGCAGGGTCGAAGAGACCCAGTACTTC. This chain joins TRBV6-6 and TRBJ2-5, with D perhaps matching TRBD1 (5 bases). The CDR3 consists of 13 residues. Germline CDR1 reads MNHNY; CDR2 reads SVGAGI (reference sequence). Trimming removed 6 bases from V and 3 bases from J, with 11 bases in between.

The genes are TRBV5-1 and TRBJ2-3; possibly TRBD1 for D (6 bases). V lost 0 bases to trimming and J lost 3 bases, with 8 bases between them. The CDR3 covers 14 residues. Germline V gene lookup returns CDR1 SGHRS and CDR2 YFSETQ. The CDR3 DNA is TGCGCCAGCAGCTTGGCTCAGGGGACAGATACGCAGTATTTT. As protein: CASSLAQGTDTQYF. The full variable domain, rest sourced from reference TRBV5-1 and TRBJ2-3, is KAGVTQTPRYLIKTRGQQVTLSCSPISGHRSVSWYQQTPGQGLQFLFEYFSETQRNKGNFPGRFSGRQFSNSRSEMNVSTLELGDSALYLCASSLAQGTDTQYFGPGTRLTVL.

The CDR3 loop reads CASQGDQPQHF. The CDR3 coding sequence is TGTGCCAGCCAGGGGGATCAGCCCCAGCATTTT. The rearrangement joins TRBV6-1 to TRBJ1-5; 7 bases agree with TRBD1. The CDR3 runs 11 residues. The germline V gene encodes CDR1 MNHNS and CDR2 SASEGT. Trimming cost V 8 bases and J 5 bases; bases outside gene matches: 0.

The V call is TRBV7-3, the J call TRBJ1-3; 9 nucleotides agree with TRBD1. Unmatched junction bases numbered 7, after V lost 5 bases and J lost 11 bases. The CDR3 has 13 residues. Germline CDR1 SGHTA, CDR2 FQGTGA. The CDR3 nucleotides are TGTGCCAGCAGCCCGGGACAGGGAATCCCCATATATTTT. Its protein is CASSPGQGIPIYF.

J is TRBJ2-2 and V is TRBV5-6, with TRBD2 matching 7 bases. CDR1 is SGHDT, CDR2 YYEEEE, per germline. The CDR3 loop spans 18 amino acids. Trimming at V came to 3 bases and at J to 0 bases, leaving 11 bases not matched to a gene. The CDR3, as DNA: TGTGCCAGCAGCTATCCGACTAGCTTACTCGCGAACACCGGGGAGCTGTTTTTT. It is translated as CASSYPTSLLANTGELFF.

The chain joins TRBV19 to TRBJ2-7, with D possibly matching TRBD2 (6 bases). V lost 5 bases, J lost 3 bases, and 17 bases lay in between. The CDR3 contains 15 residues. Germline V gene data show CDR1 as LNHDA and CDR2 as SQIVND (reference sequence). In DNA form, the CDR3 reads TGTGCCAGTAGTCCCCGCTCGGAGGGGCTCTACGAGCAGTACTTC. Translation gives CASSPRSEGLYEQYF.

The chain joins TRBV2 to TRBJ2-7; 7 bases agree with TRBD1. The CDR3 covers 11 residues. V dropped 8 bases and J dropped 3; count of bases not matched to a gene: 1. CDR1 is SNHLY, CDR2 FYNNEI, per germline. The CDR3 here is CASGTDYEQYF. In DNA form, the CDR3 reads TGTGCCAGCGGGACAGACTACGAGCAGTACTTC.

The chain has TRBV30 and TRBJ2-1, with 7 bases lining up with TRBD1. V shed 5 bases and J 4 bases; nucleotides not matched to a gene: 5. The CDR3 is 13 residues long. The germline CDR1 and CDR2 sequences are GTSNPN and SVGIG (reference sequence). CDR3 in DNA: TGTGCCTGGTTGGGGGACAGTTACAATGAGCAGTTCTTC. This encodes CAWLGDSYNEQFF.

The chain is built from TRBV30 and TRBJ1-4, with TRBD1 matching 7 bases. Germline CDR1 and CDR2: GTSNPN and SVGIG (reference sequence). There are 15 residues in the CDR3. Unmatched junction bases numbered 12, after V lost 0 bases and J lost 11 bases. The CDR3 sequence: CAWSVRYRGFEKLFF. The CDR3 DNA sequence: TGTGCCTGGAGTGTACGGTACAGGGGATTTGAGAAACTGTTTTTT.

This chain connects TRBV30 to TRBJ1-6; 10 bases map to TRBD1. The CDR3 is made up of 14 amino acids. V shed 8 bases, J shed 6 bases, and the junction held 7 bases outside the gene matches. Germline V lookup: CDR1 GTSNPN, CDR2 SVGIG (reference sequence). CDR3: CARWTGGSNSPLHF. The DNA of the CDR3 is TGTGCCAGGTGGACAGGGGGTAGTAATTCACCCCTCCACTTT.

Only a few counts were recorded for this clone. The rearrangement links TRBV15 to TRBJ2-7, with 10 bases aligning to TRBD2. The germline gives CDR1 LNHNV, CDR2 YYDKDF (reference sequence). With V trimmed by 3 bases and J by 0 bases, 8 bases remained unmatched. The CDR3 length is 17 residues. For the CDR3, the DNA is TGTGCCACCAGCAGGGGTATAGGGACTAGCGCCTCCTACGAGCAGTACTTC. It yields the protein CATSRGIGTSASYEQYF.